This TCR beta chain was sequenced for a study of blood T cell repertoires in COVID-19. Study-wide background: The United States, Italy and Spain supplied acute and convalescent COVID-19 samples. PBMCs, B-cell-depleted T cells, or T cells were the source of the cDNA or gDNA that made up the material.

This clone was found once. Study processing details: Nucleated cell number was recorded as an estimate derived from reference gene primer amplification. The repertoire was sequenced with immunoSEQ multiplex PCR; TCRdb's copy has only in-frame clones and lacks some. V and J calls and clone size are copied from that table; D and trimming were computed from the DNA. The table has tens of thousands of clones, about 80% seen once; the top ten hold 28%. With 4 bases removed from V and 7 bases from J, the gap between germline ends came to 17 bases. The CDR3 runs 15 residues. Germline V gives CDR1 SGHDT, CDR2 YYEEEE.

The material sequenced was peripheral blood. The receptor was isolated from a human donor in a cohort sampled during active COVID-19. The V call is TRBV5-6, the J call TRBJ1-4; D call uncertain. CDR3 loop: CASSASRSEGEKLFF. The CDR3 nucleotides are TGTGCCAGCAGCGCCAGTAGATCGGAGGGTGAAAAACTGTTTTTT.